This TCR beta chain emerged from a study of blood T cells in healthy people across ages. Then a second PCR, running about 6 to 12 cycles, was carried out with a sample-barcoded 5' primer and a J-beta primer mix. The template-switch adaptor was a 5' adaptor with 12 random nucleotides. It tagged each cDNA molecule. Using its own MiXCR run on the 5' RACE reads, TCRdb lists one record per CDR3 protein. Found here are hundreds of thousands of distinct CDR3 sequences, 24% of them singletons; the top ten hold approximately 8.7%. CDR3 size: 15 residues. Germline values: CDR1 SGHDT, CDR2 YYEEEE. V lost 4 bases and J lost 4, with 17 bases in between. This clonotype turned up a few times. Separately, the same data were catalogued under a study of T cells of mothers and their children. According to that study: Mothers and children who were related shared slightly more overlap than unrelated pairs, but not significantly more.

Material for sequencing was blood. J is TRBJ1-1 and V is TRBV5-6; unclear D gene. The TCR comes from a boy under 18 in good health. CDR3 in DNA: TGTGCCAGCAGCCCAACAGATCTAGGGAGCACTGAAGCTTTCTTT. Its protein is CASSPTDLGSTEAFF.